Following are 3 T cell receptor beta chains from one sample sequenced in a study of CD8 T cells in ankylosing spondylitis (dated by TCRdb to 2015 to 2018). Libraries were prepared through 5' RACE. The data were produced on an Illumina HiSeq 2500. TCRdb's own reprocessing of the public reads used fastp at Q25 and MiXCR and kept productive beta chains. Every entry covers one CDR3 protein and lists the most common genes and DNA from its rows. This sample has about 250,000 distinct CDR3 sequences in its table, and 20% to 30% of those were observed once. Clones ranked in the top ten supply over 0.55% of the sample. The specimen was blood, either unsorted or a sorted T cell fraction (not recorded which). Receptors originate from a male donor with ankylosing spondylitis or in good health (not recorded which).

This clonotype was counted only a few times. The chain employs TRBV12-3 or TRBV12-4 and TRBJ1-5; no firm D call. Between the trimmed V and J ends, which lost 5 bases and 5 bases, there was a span of 10 bases. This CDR3 comprises 13 residues. The CDR3: CASSPRKDQPQHF. DNA of the CDR3: TGTGCCAGCAGTCCTAGGAAGGATCAGCCCCAGCATTTT.

This clonotype was found many times. V usage is TRBV20-1 and J usage is TRBJ2-2; no clear D. Trimming pared 2 bases from V and 4 bases from J, leaving 5 bases between. The CDR3 sequence is 12 residues long. CDR1 DFQATT and CDR2 SNEGSKA come from the germline V gene (reference sequence). The CDR3 here is CSARYSTGELFF. In DNA form, the CDR3 reads TGCAGTGCTAGATATTCCACCGGGGAGCTGTTTTTT.

This clonotype showed up just a few times. V is TRBV20-1 and J is TRBJ1-6; 9 positions agree with TRBD1. Trimming at V came to 3 bases and at J to 10 bases, leaving 4 bases not matched to a gene. This CDR3 comprises 13 residues. CDR1 DFQATT and CDR2 SNEGSKA come from the germline V gene (reference sequence). CDR3 DNA: TGCAGTGCTAGTCTGACAGGGGGATCACCCCTCCACTTT. Translation: CSASLTGGSPLHF.